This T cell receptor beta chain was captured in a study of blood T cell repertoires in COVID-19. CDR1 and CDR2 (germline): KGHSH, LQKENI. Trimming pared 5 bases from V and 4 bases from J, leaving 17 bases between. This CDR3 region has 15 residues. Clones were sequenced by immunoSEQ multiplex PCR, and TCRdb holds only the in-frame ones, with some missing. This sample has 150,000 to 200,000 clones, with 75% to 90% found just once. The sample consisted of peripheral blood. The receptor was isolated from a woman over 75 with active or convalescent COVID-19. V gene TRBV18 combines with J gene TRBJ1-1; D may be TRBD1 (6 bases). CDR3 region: CASSVDLQGSTEAFF. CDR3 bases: TGTGCCAGCTCAGTCGACCTACAGGGAAGCACTGAAGCTTTCTTT.